The 18 T cell receptor beta chains below come from one sample, sequenced in a study of T cells in Graves' hyperthyroidism and ophthalmopathy. Amplified regions were TCR beta CDR3 sequences from RNA transcripts. Using the HTBI primer set, a first-round RT-PCR was run on the TCR CDR3. In TCRdb, the multiplex PCR reads were re-called with MiXCR into one record per CDR3 protein. The sample records 700,000 or so distinct CDR3 sequences, approximately 16% being singletons. What was sequenced was blood. These receptor sequences come from a man aged 18 to 29 with Graves' hyperthyroidism.

This clonotype was seen many times. The chain recombines TRBV7-9 with TRBJ2-7; 9 nucleotides align to TRBD1. Germline loops: CDR1 SEHNR, CDR2 FQNEAQ (reference sequence). This CDR3 has 15 amino acids. Losses at the gene ends were 6 bases for V and 5 bases for J; bases not matched to a gene: 11. CDR3: CASSSTGGGYNEQYF. CDR3 coding DNA: TGTGCCAGCAGTAGCACAGGGGGCGGATACAACGAGCAGTACTTC.

This clonotype has just a few counts. This chain joins TRBV11-2 and TRBJ2-7, with 7 bases matching TRBD2. Per the germline V gene, CDR1 is SGHAT and CDR2 is FQNNGV. CDR3 length: 14 amino acids. The V segment lost 4 bases and the J segment 4 bases; nucleotides outside the gene matches: 7. The CDR3 is CASSSLRGGYEQYF. Written as DNA, the CDR3 is TGTGCCAGCAGCTCTCTCCGGGGAGGGTACGAGCAGTACTTC.

The rearrangement links TRBV13 to TRBJ2-2; D is undetermined. Trimming shortened V by 3 bases and J by 3 bases, and 5 bases separated the two germline ends. The CDR3 is 13 amino acids. CDR1 PRHDT and CDR2 FYEKMQ come from the germline V gene (reference sequence). The CDR3 reads CASSFIHTGELFF. CDR3 coding DNA: TGTGCCAGCAGCTTTATTCACACCGGGGAGCTGTTTTTT.

This chain links TRBV28 with TRBJ2-5; the D gene is possibly TRBD1 (6 bases). The germline V gene encodes CDR1 MDHEN and CDR2 SYDVKM. Trimming removed 5 bases from V and 5 bases from J, with 21 bases in between. The CDR3 runs to 16 residues. Here the CDR3 reads CASSPRARTALETQYF. CDR3 sequence (DNA): TGTGCCAGCAGTCCACGCGCAAGGACAGCGTTGGAGACCCAGTACTTC.

This clonotype was seen more than once but under ten times. In nucleotides, the CDR3 is TGTGCCACCAGTGATTTGGGAGGACTAGCGGGACACAATGAGCAGTTCTTC. It yields the protein CATSDLGGLAGHNEQFF. This chain connects TRBV24-1 to TRBJ2-1; 12 positions match TRBD2. This CDR3 contains 17 residues. The V gene end was trimmed by 0 bases and the J gene end by 5 bases; junction bases not matched to a gene: 4. From germline, CDR1 is KGHDR and CDR2 SFDVKD.

The chain couples TRBV6-2 or TRBV6-3 to TRBJ1-5; a weak D match, TRBD1 (5 bases). The germline V gene encodes CDR1 MNHEY and CDR2 SVGEGT. This CDR3 has 14 amino acids. Between the trimmed V and J ends, which lost 4 bases and 9 bases, there was a span of 16 bases. DNA for the CDR3: TGTGCCAGCAGTTCCCACAGCGTCCAGGGGCCCCAGCATTTT. This codes for CASSSHSVQGPQHF.

This clonotype was seen many times. The V and J genes are TRBV5-1 and TRBJ2-1; TRBD1 aligns across 8 bases. The germline V gene encodes CDR1 SGHRS and CDR2 YFSETQ. The CDR3 is 16 residues long. V lost 2 bases, J lost 1 base, and 5 bases stayed unmatched. CDR3 sequence: CASSLGGTGSYNEQFF. CDR3 coding DNA: TGCGCCAGCAGCTTAGGGGGGACAGGTTCCTACAATGAGCAGTTCTTC.

This clonotype showed up many times. The chain joins TRBV28 to TRBJ1-4; D is perhaps TRBD1 (5 bases). Looked up from germline, CDR1 is MDHEN and CDR2 is SYDVKM. The CDR3 has 15 residues. V lost 6 bases to trimming and J lost 8 bases, with 19 bases between them. CDR3 loop: CASSPGWGFREKLFF. DNA of the CDR3: TGTGCCAGCAGCCCAGGTTGGGGCTTCAGGGAAAAACTGTTTTTT.

This clonotype was seen repeatedly, ten times or more. The rearrangement links TRBV6-6 to TRBJ1-2; 9 bases agree with TRBD1. The J segment lost 7 bases and the V segment lost 0 bases, leaving 6 bases of the junction unmatched. The CDR3 has 15 residues. In germline, CDR1 is MNHNY, CDR2 SVGAGI (reference sequence). The CDR3 nucleotides are TGTGCCAGCAGTTACTCGGGACAGGGATCGGGTGGCTACACCTTC. Encoded protein: CASSYSGQGSGGYTF.

This clonotype was found many times. This chain links TRBV28 with TRBJ2-1; 11 bases match TRBD2. The germline V gene has CDR1 MDHEN and CDR2 SYDVKM. The CDR3 covers 15 residues. V was pared by 4 bases and J by 7 bases, with 6 bases of the junction left unmatched. CDR3 sequence (DNA): TGTGCCAGCAGTTCTCTAGCGGGAGGCTCTAATGAGCAGTTCTTC. It yields the protein CASSSLAGGSNEQFF.

Only a few counts were recorded for this clonotype. The chain uses TRBV6-2 or TRBV6-3 and TRBJ1-1, with a weak D call TRBD1 (5 bases). The V gene's germline CDR1 is MNHEY and CDR2 SVGEGT. V dropped 1 base and J dropped 5 bases, with 14 bases sitting between them. CDR3 length: 15 residues. CDR3 sequence reads: CASSYWIRGRTEAFF. The CDR3 DNA follows: TGTGCCAGCAGTTACTGGATCCGGGGACGAACTGAAGCTTTCTTT.

The rearrangement links TRBV7-2 to TRBJ1-5; weak D call: TRBD1 (6 bases). There are 17 residues in the CDR3. Germline CDR1 and CDR2: SGHTA and FQGNSA. V gave up 3 bases and J gave up 3 bases, with 18 bases separating them. The CDR3 region is CASSLGSRGGNNQPQHF. The CDR3 DNA sequence: TGTGCCAGCAGCTTGGGGTCGAGGGGGGGAAACAATCAGCCCCAGCATTTT. Using reference TRBV7-2 and TRBJ1-5 for the parts outside the CDR3, the full variable domain is GAGVSQSPSNKVTEKGKDVELRCDPISGHTALYWYRQSLGQGLEFLIYFQGNSAPDKSGLPSDRFSAERTGGSVSTLTIQRTQQEDSAVYLCASSLGSRGGNNQPQHFGDGTRLSIL.

In its sample, this clonotype was seen a few times. The chain joins TRBV5-5 to TRBJ1-2; a weak D match, TRBD1 (6 bases). This CDR3 spans 16 amino acids. V was trimmed by 2 bases and J by 2 bases, leaving 16 bases between them. Germline lookup yields CDR1 SGHKS and CDR2 YYEKEE (reference sequence). The CDR3 here is CASSFSGARGNYGYTF. The CDR3 coding sequence is TGTGCCAGCAGCTTCTCGGGGGCCCGAGGCAACTATGGCTACACCTTC. Looking up the rest from reference TRBV5-5 and TRBJ1-2 gives the full variable domain: DAGVTQSPTHLIKTRGQQVTLRCSPISGHKSVSWYQQVLGQGPQFIFQYYEKEERGRGNFPDRFSARQFPNYSSELNVNALLLGDSALYLCASSFSGARGNYGYTFGSGTRLTVV.

This clonotype was detected a few times. V usage is TRBV11-2 and J usage is TRBJ2-1, with D unresolved. Trimming took off 5 bases at V and 5 bases at J, with 16 bases between the two ends. This CDR3 has 15 residues. The germline CDR1 and CDR2 sequences are SGHAT and FQNNGV. In DNA, the CDR3 is TGTGCCAGCAGCCCCGAGGTCCTAGATGACAATGAGCAGTTCTTC. Translated, it gives CASSPEVLDDNEQFF.

In this sample, this clonotype turned up a few times. This chain uses TRBV12-3 or TRBV12-4 with TRBJ1-5, with D possibly matching TRBD1 (5 bases). Trimming pared 5 bases from V and 9 bases from J, leaving 14 bases between. The CDR3 is 13 residues long. For the CDR3, the DNA is TGTGCCAGCAGTCACCGGGGGTTTGGGCCCCAGCATTTT. The encoded protein is CASSHRGFGPQHF.

The chain uses TRBV6-1 and TRBJ1-4, with TRBD1 as a possible D gene (6 bases). Trimming stripped 6 bases from V and 8 bases from J, with 16 bases between. Germline CDR1 reads MNHNS; CDR2 reads SASEGT. The CDR3 consists of 14 residues. CDR3 DNA sequence: TGTGCCAGCAGCGCTGGACAGCCCGTGGAAAAACTGTTTTTT. Translated: CASSAGQPVEKLFF.

CDR3 bases: TGTGCCAGCAGAATTACCGGACTAGCGGGAGGCCACGAGCAGTACTTC. Residues: CASRITGLAGGHEQYF. The J gene is TRBJ2-7, the V gene TRBV27; 14 bases are shared with TRBD2. Germline V CDR1 and CDR2: MNHEY, SMNVEV (reference sequence). This CDR3 has 16 amino acids. Trimming cost V 6 bases and J 5 bases; bases outside gene matches: 9.

This clonotype was observed at least ten times. The chain uses TRBV11-2 and TRBJ2-7, with D maybe TRBD2 (5 bases). The CDR3 is made up of 12 amino acids. Trimming removed 1 base at V and 11 bases at J, with 12 bases between. Germline CDR1 is SGHAT and CDR2 is FQNNGV. CDR3 region: CASSLVTRAEYF. CDR3 DNA sequence: TGTGCCAGCAGCTTAGTGACACGAGCGGAGTACTTC.